These 32 T cell receptor beta chains were sequenced from one sample in a study of blood T cells in healthy people across ages. A second PCR of roughly 7 to 11 cycles used a sample-barcoded 5' primer and a J-beta primer mix. One entry per CDR3 protein results from TCRdb running MiXCR on the 5' RACE reads. The top ten hold roughly 9% of the sample, which has under 700,000 distinct CDR3 sequences, about 24% seen once. These data also featured in a second study, about T cells of mothers and their children.

Material for sequencing was blood. All receptors derive from a boy aged 5-17 years in good health.

This clonotype came up a few times. The chain recombines TRBV25-1 with TRBJ2-5, with D unclear. CDR3 size: 14 residues. Trimming shortened V by 3 bases and J by 2 bases, and 10 bases separated the two germline ends. Germline V gene sequence: CDR1 MGHDK, CDR2 SYGVNS. The DNA for the CDR3 is TGTGCCAGCAGTGATTGGGGTAGGCAAGAGACCCAGTACTTC. Its translation: CASSDWGRQETQYF.

The J gene is TRBJ1-2, the V gene TRBV5-1, with D possibly matching TRBD1 (5 bases). Trimming left V 0 bases short and J 4 bases short, with 13 bases between. The CDR3 runs 15 residues. Germline CDR1 is SGHRS and CDR2 is YFSETQ. This CDR3 reads CASSLERGRSYGYTF. The CDR3 coding sequence is TGCGCCAGCAGCTTGGAACGGGGCAGATCCTATGGCTACACCTTC.

This chain uses TRBV20-1 with TRBJ2-5; 12 bases are shared with TRBD2. CDR3 length equals 18 residues. Germline CDR1 is DFQATT and CDR2 is SNEGSKA (reference sequence). V lost 4 bases and J lost 5; bases outside the gene matches: 17. CDR3 region: CSAKVLAGGSLLRETQYF. The DNA of the CDR3 is TGCAGTGCTAAGGTGCTAGCGGGAGGGTCCCTCCTCCGTGAGACCCAGTACTTC.

This clonotype was observed a few times. In nucleotides, the CDR3 is TGTGCCAGCAGCCTCAGGACAGGGGTGATGAAGACCCAGTACTTC. The encoded protein is CASSLRTGVMKTQYF. The genes are TRBV6-2 or TRBV6-3 and TRBJ2-5; TRBD1 matches at 9 bases. Germline CDR1 and CDR2: MNHEY and SVGEGT. This CDR3 has 15 amino acids. V dropped 6 bases and J dropped 6; count of bases not matched to a gene: 11.

The gene calls are TRBV30 and TRBJ1-5, with unresolved D. From germline, CDR1 is GTSNPN and CDR2 SVGIG (reference sequence). Deletions cut 1 base from V and 9 bases from J, with 16 bases between. The length of the CDR3 is 14 residues. Written as DNA, the CDR3 is TGTGCCTGGAGTGATGTGCAGAATAACAGGCCCCAGCATTTT. This sequence encodes CAWSDVQNNRPQHF.

This chain joins TRBV11-1 and TRBJ2-5, with a tentative D call TRBD1 (7 bases). Germline CDR1 SGHAT, CDR2 FQDESV (reference sequence). The length of the CDR3 is 14 residues. CDR3 in DNA: TGTACTAGCAGCCGATGGACAGGCTTAGGAGGGCAGTACTTC. Translating it yields CTSSRWTGLGGQYF.

This clonotype was seen more than once but under ten times. V usage is TRBV6-5 and J usage is TRBJ1-2; 7 positions match TRBD1. V trimming: 2 bases; J trimming: 1 base; junction bases outside the gene matches: 10. CDR3 length: 17 amino acids. Germline assignment: CDR1 MNHEY and CDR2 SVGAGI. CDR3 sequence (DNA): TGTGCCAGCAGTTACGGGGTTGGCGCAGGGGGTAACTATGGCTACACCTTC. Translated: CASSYGVGAGGNYGYTF.

The J gene is TRBJ2-5, the V gene TRBV6-5, with 7 nucleotides matching TRBD1. Germline-derived CDR1 and CDR2 are MNHEY and SVGAGI. V was pared by 2 bases and J by 2 bases, with 11 bases of the junction left unmatched. The CDR3 is 17 amino acids. In DNA form, the CDR3 reads TGTGCCAGCAGTTACGGGCCCGGGACAGCCAAGCAAGAGACCCAGTACTTC. It yields the protein CASSYGPGTAKQETQYF.

The chain uses TRBV6-5 and TRBJ1-1; D unclear. Trimming stripped 0 bases from V and 1 base from J, with 6 bases between. This CDR3 contains 14 residues. From germline, CDR1 is MNHEY and CDR2 SVGAGI. CDR3 sequence (DNA): TGTGCCAGCAGTTACTCGACAAGGAACACTGAAGCTTTCTTT. Protein sequence: CASSYSTRNTEAFF.

This clonotype has at least ten counts. This sequence joins TRBV20-1 and TRBJ2-1, with 10 bases fitting TRBD2. Looked up from germline, CDR1 is DFQATT and CDR2 is SNEGSKA (reference sequence). V lost 3 bases, J lost 8 bases, and 10 bases stayed unmatched. The CDR3 spans 15 residues. CDR3 DNA sequence: TGCAGTGCTAGGAGCCTAGCGGGAGAGGTAGATGAGCAGTTCTTC. It translates to CSARSLAGEVDEQFF.

V is TRBV20-1 and J is TRBJ1-3, with 8 bases identical to TRBD1. V lost 1 base and J lost 3; bases outside the gene matches: 5. Germline V gene lookup returns CDR1 DFQATT and CDR2 SNEGSKA (reference sequence). This CDR3 has 15 residues. CDR3 amino acids: CSARGQGAHGNTIYF. CDR3 DNA: TGCAGTGCTAGAGGGCAGGGGGCTCATGGAAACACCATATATTTT.

The chain recombines TRBV4-2 with TRBJ2-3; no firm D call. The CDR3 length is 14 residues. Trimming left V 4 bases short and J 1 base short, with 9 bases between. Per the germline V gene, CDR1 is LGHNA and CDR2 is YNFKEQ. This chain's CDR3 is CASSLYWGTDTQYF. CDR3 nucleotide sequence: TGTGCCAGCAGCCTTTACTGGGGCACAGATACGCAGTATTTT.

This clonotype was recorded a few times. CDR3 in amino acids: CASRSTSGRQETQYF. The CDR3 coding sequence is TGTGCCAGCAGGTCGACTAGCGGGAGGCAAGAGACCCAGTACTTC. The chain has TRBV28 and TRBJ2-5; the match to TRBD2 covers 13 bases. The CDR3 covers 15 residues. The ends lost 6 bases at V and 2 bases at J; junction bases unmatched: 3. CDR1 and CDR2 from the germline V gene are MDHEN and SYDVKM.

This clonotype was recorded a few times. In nucleotides, the CDR3 is TGCGCCAGCAGCCTGGGGGGACGCAGGCTGAACTATGGCTACACCTTC. Protein product: CASSLGGRRLNYGYTF. The chain uses TRBV4-1 and TRBJ1-2; possible D gene TRBD1, 5 bases. This CDR3 region has 16 residues. The V end was cut by 4 bases, the J end by 2 bases, with 17 bases between. The germline V gene encodes CDR1 MGHRA and CDR2 YSYEKL.

This clonotype has a count of ten or more. The chain combines TRBV7-8 with TRBJ2-2; D unclear. From germline, CDR1 is SGHVS and CDR2 FQNEAQ. The CDR3 totals 15 residues. V was clipped by 3 bases and J by 4 bases, with 12 bases between them. The CDR3 loop reads CASSFRPSSTGELFF. In DNA form, the CDR3 reads TGTGCCAGCAGCTTTCGCCCATCCAGCACCGGGGAGCTGTTTTTT.

There are many counts of this clonotype. The chain employs TRBV7-2 and TRBJ1-4; D ambiguous. V lost 5 bases to trimming and J lost 4 bases, with 2 bases between them. Germline V gene sequence: CDR1 SGHTA, CDR2 FQGNSA. This CDR3 is built from 11 residues. DNA of the CDR3: TGTGCCAGCAGCATTAATGAAAAACTGTTTTTT. Translation gives CASSINEKLFF.

This clonotype was detected many times. The chain uses TRBV6-1 and TRBJ1-4, with 9 bases that match TRBD1. The germline gives CDR1 MNHNS, CDR2 SASEGT. After removal of 6 bases from V and 8 bases from J, the junction contained 7 bases not matched to a gene. This CDR3 is built from 14 residues. CDR3 loop: CASRRQGEVEKLFF. CDR3 coding DNA: TGTGCCAGCAGACGACAGGGGGAGGTAGAAAAACTGTTTTTT.

The rearrangement links TRBV24-1 to TRBJ2-3, with a weak D call TRBD2 (6 bases). Trimming stripped 7 bases from V and 5 bases from J, with 6 bases between. Germline V gene data show CDR1 as KGHDR and CDR2 as SFDVKD. The CDR3 contains 11 residues. CDR3 region: CATRGGDTQYF. CDR3 bases: TGTGCCACCAGGGGGGGAGATACGCAGTATTTT.

V gene TRBV20-1 combines with J gene TRBJ2-1; D is ambiguous. The DNA end favors TRBJ2-5, so the J call may be wrong. The CDR3 has 16 amino acids. From germline, CDR1 is DFQATT and CDR2 SNEGSKA (reference sequence). CDR3 protein: CSARVILGAVWETQYF. CDR3 coding DNA: TGCAGTGCTAGAGTAATTCTGGGTGCCGTTTGGGAGACCCAGTACTTC.

J is TRBJ2-3 and V is TRBV6-2 or TRBV6-3, with D perhaps TRBD1 or TRBD2 (6 bases each). Trimming stripped 2 bases from V and 5 bases from J, with 23 bases between. The V gene's germline CDR1 is MNHEY and CDR2 SVGEGT. The CDR3 is made up of 18 amino acids. The CDR3 loop is CASSYVLYGGAAGDTQYF. The DNA of the CDR3 is TGTGCCAGCAGTTACGTCTTGTACGGGGGCGCAGCTGGAGATACGCAGTATTTT.

This clonotype was counted a few times. This chain uses TRBV28 with TRBJ2-5, with D tentatively TRBD1 (6 bases). Germline-derived CDR1 and CDR2 are MDHEN and SYDVKM. The CDR3 contains 15 residues. V lost 4 bases, J lost 5 bases, and 17 bases lay in between. In nucleotides, the CDR3 is TGTGCCAGCAGTTCCCGACAGGCTAGAGGGGAGACCCAGTACTTC. Protein: CASSSRQARGETQYF.

The chain carries TRBV4-1 and TRBJ1-2; 11 nucleotides line up with TRBD1. In germline, CDR1 is MGHRA, CDR2 YSYEKL. Trimming at V came to 4 bases and at J to 6 bases, leaving 16 bases not matched to a gene. The CDR3 runs 18 residues. DNA of the CDR3: TGCGCCAGCAGCCCGAACGGGATCGGGACAGGGGGGGAGAATGGCTACACCTTC. Residues: CASSPNGIGTGGENGYTF.

This clonotype was found a few times. This sequence joins TRBV28 and TRBJ2-7; 7 bases agree with TRBD1. This CDR3 region has 14 residues. Germline assignment: CDR1 MDHEN and CDR2 SYDVKM. The ends lost 1 base at V and 5 bases at J; junction bases unmatched: 5. DNA of the CDR3: TGTGCCAGCAGTTTATTGGCAGGGGGACACGAGCAGTACTTC. Its protein product is CASSLLAGGHEQYF.

This chain connects TRBV27 to TRBJ2-2; TRBD1 matches 10 bases. Germline lookup yields CDR1 MNHEY and CDR2 SMNVEV (reference sequence). The CDR3 is 15 residues long. V shed 5 bases, J shed 7 bases, and the junction held 7 bases outside the gene matches. CDR3 sequence: CASSTGTGVLGELFF. The CDR3 DNA follows: TGTGCCAGCAGTACCGGGACAGGGGTTCTCGGGGAGCTGTTTTTT.

This clonotype was seen a handful of times. J is TRBJ2-3 and V is TRBV6-5, with D possibly being TRBD2 (7 bases). Per germline, CDR1 MNHEY and CDR2 SVGAGI. The V and J ends lost 4 bases and 2 bases respectively, with 13 bases between them. This CDR3 region has 15 residues. The CDR3 nucleotides are TGTGCCAGCAGTTCTGCGGGGGCCGTCACAGATACGCAGTATTTT. Translation: CASSSAGAVTDTQYF.

The chain uses TRBV15 and TRBJ2-2, with unresolved D. Per the germline V gene, CDR1 is LNHNV and CDR2 is YYDKDF (reference sequence). Between the trimmed V and J ends, which lost 1 base and 3 bases, there was a span of 6 bases. This CDR3 region has 14 residues. In DNA, the CDR3 is TGTGCCACCAGCAGAGCTGGGGACACCGGGGAGCTGTTTTTT. Amino acid sequence: CATSRAGDTGELFF.

This clonotype came up a few times. The chain uses TRBV5-1 and TRBJ2-7, with 12 bases aligning to TRBD2. CDR3 size: 15 residues. The junction had 2 bases not matched to a gene; V was cut back by 0 bases and J by 4 bases. Per the germline V gene, CDR1 is SGHRS and CDR2 is YFSETQ. As DNA, the CDR3 is TGCGCCAGCAGCTTGGGGGGACTAGCGGGTTACGAGCAGTACTTC. Translated, it gives CASSLGGLAGYEQYF.

This clonotype has just a few counts. This rearrangement joins TRBV7-8 to TRBJ2-7, with 9 bases that match TRBD2. J was trimmed by 4 bases and V by 0 bases; bases with no gene match: 13. Germline V lookup: CDR1 SGHVS, CDR2 FQNEAQ. The CDR3 runs to 18 residues. This CDR3 reads CASSLASSGLAGRYEQYF. The CDR3 DNA is TGTGCCAGCAGCTTAGCTTCTTCGGGTCTAGCGGGAAGGTACGAGCAGTACTTC. Drawing the rest from reference TRBV7-8 and TRBJ2-7, the complete variable domain is GAGVSQSPRYKVAKRGQDVALRCDPISGHVSLFWYQQALGQGPEFLTYFQNEAQLDKSGLPSDRFFAERPEGSVSTLKIQRTQQEDSAVYLCASSLASSGLAGRYEQYFGPGTRLTVT.

As for this clonotype: This may be a read error: a much more frequent sequence differs by one nucleotide. The J gene is TRBJ2-2, the V gene TRBV7-2; D uncertain. The CDR3 loop spans 12 amino acids. Germline V gene lookup returns CDR1 SGHTA and CDR2 FQGNSA. The CDR3 DNA is TGTGCCTGCAGGCTCACTCCAGGGGAGCTGTTTTTT. This translates into CACRLTPGELFF.

The chain is built from TRBV20-1 and TRBJ1-2; D gene ambiguous. Germline lookup yields CDR1 DFQATT and CDR2 SNEGSKA (reference sequence). Trimming shortened V by 0 bases and J by 8 bases, and 16 bases separated the two germline ends. The CDR3 length is 14 residues. CDR3 region: CSARDPVGGRGYTF. CDR3 sequence (DNA): TGCAGTGCTAGAGATCCGGTAGGAGGCAGGGGCTACACCTTC.

J is TRBJ2-3 and V is TRBV4-3; 7 bases line up with TRBD2. The J segment lost 6 bases and the V segment lost 4 bases, leaving 10 bases of the junction unmatched. Germline V gene data show CDR1 as LGHNA and CDR2 as YSLEER. The CDR3 has 15 residues. The CDR3 is CASSRVLAYVDTQYF. The CDR3 bases are TGCGCCAGCAGCCGCGTACTAGCGTATGTCGATACGCAGTATTTT.

This clonotype was seen just once. The rearrangement joins TRBV7-9 to TRBJ2-7; D is perhaps TRBD2 (5 bases). V was cut by 5 bases and J by 6 bases, with 8 bases left in between. The CDR3 runs 11 residues. The V gene's germline CDR1 is SEHNR and CDR2 FQNEAQ (reference sequence). CDR3 bases: TGTGCCAGCAGCAGACTACTCGAGCAGTACTTC. Translation gives CASSRLLEQYF.